The 6 T cell receptor beta chains below all came from one sample that was sequenced in a study of blood T cell repertoires in COVID-19. Assay used: immunoSEQ multiplex PCR; TCRdb lists only in-frame clones, some missing. Of roughly 200,000 clones listed, around 87% are singletons. Sequencing was performed on PBMCs or T cells enriched from blood (not recorded which). Receptor source: a young man in a cohort exposed to, infected with or recovered from COVID-19 (not recorded which).

The chain joins TRBV7-2 to TRBJ2-7, with 7 bases that match TRBD1. The CDR3 sequence is 14 residues long. Germline V gene sequence: CDR1 SGHTA, CDR2 FQGNSA. V lost 5 bases, J lost 0 bases, and 4 bases stayed unmatched. The CDR3 region is CASSRDSSSYEQYF. The CDR3, as DNA: TGTGCCAGCAGCCGGGACAGCAGCTCCTACGAGCAGTACTTC.

The V and J genes are TRBV5-1 and TRBJ2-2; D remains ambiguous. The CDR3 has 14 residues. V lost 0 bases to trimming and J lost 3 bases, with 6 bases between them. CDR1 SGHRS and CDR2 YFSETQ come from the germline V gene. The CDR3 DNA reads as TGCGCCAGCAGCTTGGCATCGGACACCGGGGAGCTGTTTTTT. The encoded protein is CASSLASDTGELFF.

The genes are TRBV9 and TRBJ2-4; weak D call: TRBD2 (5 bases). This CDR3 region has 19 residues. Germline V gene sequence: CDR1 SGDLS, CDR2 YYNGEE. V was clipped by 4 bases and J by 4 bases, with 27 bases between them. The DNA for the CDR3 is TGTGCCAGCAGCCCGACGGGGTTTCCATCGTCGCCACGTAAAAACATTCAGTACTTC. Its translation: CASSPTGFPSSPRKNIQYF.

This clone showed up just a few times. This sequence joins TRBV7-8 and TRBJ2-7, with D possibly TRBD2 on 6 matching bases. Germline-derived CDR1 and CDR2 are SGHVS and FQNEAQ. Trimming removed 0 bases at V and 0 bases at J, with 15 bases between. CDR3 length: 17 residues. The CDR3 DNA reads as TGTGCCAGCAGCTTAGCTGTGGTTAGCGGCAGCTCCTACGAGCAGTACTTC. It yields the protein CASSLAVVSGSSYEQYF.

This clone was seen only a few times. The V gene is TRBV5-1, the J gene TRBJ1-2, with D maybe TRBD1 (5 bases). CDR1 is SGHRS, CDR2 YFSETQ, per germline. The CDR3 is 17 amino acids. V lost 2 bases to trimming and J lost 0 bases, with 17 bases between them. The CDR3 loop is CASSLTIDTGSNYGYTF. DNA for the CDR3: TGCGCCAGCAGCTTAACAATAGATACAGGTTCTAACTATGGCTACACCTTC.

CDR3 nucleotides: TGTGCCAGCAGCCCCCTTCGTGGGACTACTACGGTTAGACTGTTTTTT. Its translation: CASSPLRGTTTVRLFF. This chain links TRBV11-2 with TRBJ1-4, with D perhaps matching TRBD1 (5 bases). Between the trimmed V and J ends, which lost 5 bases and 13 bases, there was a span of 26 bases. The CDR3 runs to 16 residues. In germline, CDR1 is SGHAT, CDR2 FQNNGV.